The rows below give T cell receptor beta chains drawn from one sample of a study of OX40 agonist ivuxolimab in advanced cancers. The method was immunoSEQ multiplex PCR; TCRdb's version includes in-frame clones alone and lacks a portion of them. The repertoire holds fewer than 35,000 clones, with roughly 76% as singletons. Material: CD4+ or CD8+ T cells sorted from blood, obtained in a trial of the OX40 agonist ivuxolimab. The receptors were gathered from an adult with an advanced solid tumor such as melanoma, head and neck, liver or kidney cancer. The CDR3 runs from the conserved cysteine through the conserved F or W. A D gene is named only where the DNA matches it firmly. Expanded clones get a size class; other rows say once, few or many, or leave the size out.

cdr3_aa: CASSYSGSSYNSPLHF
cdr3_nt: TGTGCCAGCAGTTATAGTGGGAGCTCCTATAATTCACCCCTCCACTTT
j_call: TRBJ1-6
v_call: TRBV6-5
d_call: -
clone_size: -

cdr3_aa: CAISESGGTDTQYF
cdr3_nt: TGTGCCATCAGTGAGTCGGGTGGCACAGATACGCAGTATTTT
j_call: TRBJ2-3
v_call: TRBV10-3
d_call: -
clone_size: once

cdr3_aa: CASSSGSLGNEQFF
cdr3_nt: TGCGCCAGCAGCTCCGGCAGCCTGGGGAATGAGCAGTTCTTC
j_call: TRBJ2-1
v_call: TRBV5-1
d_call: -
clone_size: -

cdr3_aa: CASSFRDRVNEQYF
cdr3_nt: TGTGCCAGCTCCTTCCGGGACAGGGTTAACGAGCAGTACTTC
j_call: TRBJ2-7
v_call: TRBV6-5
d_call: TRBD1
clone_size: few

cdr3_aa: CASSKGSGYTGELFF
cdr3_nt: TGTGCCAGCAGTAAGGGGTCAGGGTACACCGGGGAGCTGTTTTTT
j_call: TRBJ2-2
v_call: TRBV6-1
d_call: -
clone_size: medium-sized

cdr3_aa: CASTERPSGGNTQYF
cdr3_nt: TGTGCCAGCACGGAACGACCTAGCGGTGGAAATACGCAGTATTTT
j_call: TRBJ2-3
v_call: TRBV28
d_call: TRBD2
clone_size: -

cdr3_aa: CASSSTGLDTQYF
cdr3_nt: TGTGCCAGCAGCTCAACAGGGCTCGATACGCAGTATTTT
j_call: TRBJ2-3
v_call: TRBV7-3
d_call: -
clone_size: -

cdr3_aa: CASSRTDTGELFF
cdr3_nt: TGTGCCAGCAGTCGGACTGACACCGGGGAGCTGTTTTTT
j_call: TRBJ2-2
v_call: TRBV7-3
d_call: -
clone_size: -

cdr3_aa: CASSSDRGPGEKLFF
cdr3_nt: TGTGCCAGCAGCTCAGACAGGGGGCCGGGTGAAAAACTGTTTTTT
j_call: TRBJ1-4
v_call: TRBV27
d_call: TRBD1
clone_size: once

cdr3_aa: CASSLRTRPGPQHF
cdr3_nt: TGTGCCAGCAGCTTACGCACCCGACCTGGGCCCCAGCATTTT
j_call: TRBJ1-5
v_call: TRBV11-2
d_call: -
clone_size: -

cdr3_aa: CASSLEGRGSPLHF
cdr3_nt: TGTGCCAGCAGTTTAGAGGGTCGTGGATCACCCCTCCACTTT
j_call: TRBJ1-6
v_call: TRBV27
d_call: -
clone_size: -

cdr3_aa: CASSPSPGQGADNEQFF
cdr3_nt: TGTGCCAGCAGCCCCAGCCCCGGACAGGGGGCGGACAATGAGCAGTTCTTC
j_call: TRBJ2-1
v_call: TRBV7-7
d_call: TRBD1
clone_size: -

cdr3_aa: CASSVQGGISGANVLTF
cdr3_nt: TGTGCCAGCAGTGTGCAGGGGGGGATCTCTGGGGCCAACGTCCTGACTTTC
j_call: TRBJ2-6
v_call: TRBV2
d_call: -
clone_size: -

cdr3_aa: CATSPLGGIVAGELFF
cdr3_nt: TGTGCCACCAGTCCATTGGGCGGGATAGTCGCCGGGGAGCTGTTTTTT
j_call: TRBJ2-2
v_call: TRBV15
d_call: -
clone_size: many

cdr3_aa: CASSWTSGGGGETQYF
cdr3_nt: TGTGCCAGCAGCTGGACTAGCGGGGGCGGCGGGGAGACCCAGTACTTC
j_call: TRBJ2-5
v_call: TRBV2
d_call: TRBD2
clone_size: -

cdr3_aa: CASSFTSGAQETQYF
cdr3_nt: TGCGCCAGCAGCTTTACTAGCGGGGCGCAAGAGACCCAGTACTTC
j_call: TRBJ2-5
v_call: TRBV5-1
d_call: TRBD2
clone_size: -

cdr3_aa: CASSDLGGYTF
cdr3_nt: TGCGCCAGCAGTGACCTCGGTGGCTACACCTTC
j_call: TRBJ1-2
v_call: TRBV10-2
d_call: -
clone_size: -

cdr3_aa: CASSNTGVQETQYF
cdr3_nt: TGTGCCAGCAGCAACACAGGGGTCCAAGAGACCCAGTACTTC
j_call: TRBJ2-5
v_call: TRBV5-4
d_call: TRBD1
clone_size: few

cdr3_aa: CSVETLAGHTGELFF
cdr3_nt: TGCAGCGTTGAGACACTAGCGGGTCACACCGGGGAGCTGTTTTTT
j_call: TRBJ2-2
v_call: TRBV29-1
d_call: TRBD2
clone_size: -

cdr3_aa: CASNVARGLADYEQYF
cdr3_nt: TGTGCCAGCAATGTAGCCCGGGGACTAGCGGACTACGAGCAGTACTTC
j_call: TRBJ2-7
v_call: TRBV6-1
d_call: TRBD2
clone_size: few

cdr3_aa: CSVGQGATYNEQFF
cdr3_nt: TGCAGCGTAGGACAGGGGGCGACCTACAATGAGCAGTTCTTC
j_call: TRBJ2-1
v_call: TRBV29-1
d_call: TRBD1
clone_size: -

cdr3_aa: CASGWTADRGNTIYF
cdr3_nt: TGTGCTAGTGGATGGACAGCAGACCGAGGAAACACCATATATTTT
j_call: TRBJ1-3
v_call: TRBV12-5
d_call: -
clone_size: -

cdr3_aa: CASSQVDGYYEQYF
cdr3_nt: TGTGCCAGCAGCCAGGTGGACGGATACTACGAGCAGTACTTC
j_call: TRBJ2-7
v_call: TRBV4-2
d_call: -
clone_size: -

cdr3_aa: CAWRDRGMPPATEQYF
cdr3_nt: TGTGCCTGGAGAGACCGAGGGATGCCGCCTGCGACCGAGCAGTACTTC
j_call: TRBJ2-7
v_call: TRBV30
d_call: -
clone_size: -

cdr3_aa: CASSEWTSGGADTQYF
cdr3_nt: TGTGCCAGCAGTGAATGGACTAGCGGGGGGGCAGATACGCAGTATTTT
j_call: TRBJ2-3
v_call: TRBV2
d_call: TRBD2
clone_size: -

cdr3_aa: CASTSAGWGQPQHF
cdr3_nt: TGTGCCAGCACCTCGGCAGGGTGGGGTCAGCCCCAGCATTTT
j_call: TRBJ1-5
v_call: TRBV2
d_call: -
clone_size: -

cdr3_aa: CASISDRGQAFF
cdr3_nt: TGTGCCAGCATTTCCGACAGGGGGCAGGCTTTCTTT
j_call: TRBJ1-1
v_call: TRBV28
d_call: TRBD1
clone_size: -

cdr3_aa: CASGPRTFNQPQHF
cdr3_nt: TGTGCCAGCGGACCAAGGACTTTCAATCAGCCCCAGCATTTT
j_call: TRBJ1-5
v_call: TRBV28
d_call: -
clone_size: -

cdr3_aa: CASSPRQGADYGYTF
cdr3_nt: TGTGCCAGCAGCCCCCGACAGGGGGCGGACTATGGCTACACCTTC
j_call: TRBJ1-2
v_call: TRBV9
d_call: TRBD1
clone_size: medium-sized

cdr3_aa: CASSQRGQGDSPLHF
cdr3_nt: TGCGCCAGCAGCCAGAGGGGACAGGGAGATTCACCCCTCCACTTT
j_call: TRBJ1-6
v_call: TRBV4-1
d_call: TRBD1
clone_size: -

cdr3_aa: CASSLATTDTQYF
cdr3_nt: TGTGCCAGCAGCTTGGCGACCACAGATACGCAGTATTTT
j_call: TRBJ2-3
v_call: TRBV28
d_call: -
clone_size: once